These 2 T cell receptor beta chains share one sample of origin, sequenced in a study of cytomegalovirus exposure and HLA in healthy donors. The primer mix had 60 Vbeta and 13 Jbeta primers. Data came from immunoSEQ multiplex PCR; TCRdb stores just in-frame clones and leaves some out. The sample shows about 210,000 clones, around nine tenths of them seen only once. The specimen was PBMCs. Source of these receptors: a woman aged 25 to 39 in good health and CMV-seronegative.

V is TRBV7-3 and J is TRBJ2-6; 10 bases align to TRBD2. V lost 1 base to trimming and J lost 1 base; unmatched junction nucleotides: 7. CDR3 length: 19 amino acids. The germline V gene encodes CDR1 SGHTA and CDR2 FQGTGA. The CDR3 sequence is CASSLRAGGTGSGANVLTF. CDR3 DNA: TGTGCCAGCAGCTTAAGAGCGGGAGGGACAGGATCTGGGGCCAACGTCCTGACTTTC.

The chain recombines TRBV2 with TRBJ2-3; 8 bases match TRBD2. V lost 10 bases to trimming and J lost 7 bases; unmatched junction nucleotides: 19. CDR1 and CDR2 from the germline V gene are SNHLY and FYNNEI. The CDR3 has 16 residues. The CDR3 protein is CATTPLAGGIIYTQYF. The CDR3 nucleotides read TGTGCCACGACCCCGCTAGCGGGCGGAATCATCTATACGCAGTATTTT.